This T cell receptor beta chain derives from a study of Graves' ophthalmopathy and Graves' hyperthyroidism. In this sample, this clonotype turned up many times. For repertoire sequencing, the TCR beta CDR3 regions were amplified from RNA transcripts. Following a first-round RT-PCR that used HTBI primers, a second-round multiplex PCR was carried out. TCRdb recomputed calls from the multiplex PCR reads with MiXCR, one row per CDR3 protein. This table has around 590,000 distinct CDR3 sequences, 35% to 45% appearing once. CDR1 is DFQATT and CDR2 is SNEGSKA in the germline V gene (reference sequence). CDR3 length: 13 amino acids. The ends lost 5 bases at V and 2 bases at J; junction bases unmatched: 3.

This rearrangement joins TRBV20-1 to TRBJ1-2, with 9 bases lining up with TRBD1. Sample: peripheral blood or thyroid tissue (not recorded which). This TCR was recovered from an adult man with Graves' hyperthyroidism. CDR3 region: CSAGTGLNYGYTF. The CDR3 coding sequence is TGCAGTGCTGGGACAGGGCTCAACTATGGCTACACCTTC.